This T cell receptor beta chain was obtained from a study of blood T cells in healthy people across ages. Study-wide results and caveats: Among T cells, TCR beta diversity per million cells dropped roughly linearly as age rose.

It was with a sample-barcoded 5' primer and a J-beta primer mix that a second PCR of roughly 7 to 12 cycles was run. Tags on each cDNA molecule came from a template-switch adaptor with 12 random nucleotides. One entry per CDR3 protein, called by TCRdb with MiXCR from the 5' RACE reads. Here the sample spans 950,000 to 1,200,000 distinct CDR3 sequences, under 40% being singletons. Extractions gave at least 6 micrograms of total RNA per sample. Notes on this clonotype: What it binds is unknown.

The V gene lost 7 bases and the J gene lost 7 bases, with 14 bases spanning the gap. CDR1 and CDR2 from the germline V gene are SNHLY and FYNNEI. The CDR3 length is 13 residues. Material for sequencing was blood. This receptor was obtained from a man between 18 and 35 years old in good health. J is TRBJ1-5 and V is TRBV2; no firm D call. DNA of the CDR3: TGTGCCAGCAAGGGCGAGTTTGCCCAGCCCCAGCATTTT. Encoded protein: CASKGEFAQPQHF.